A single sample is the source of the 28 T cell receptor beta chains below, sequenced in a study of cytomegalovirus exposure and HLA in healthy donors. The PCR contained 60 Vbeta and 13 Jbeta primers. Generated by immunoSEQ multiplex PCR, the TCRdb table keeps only in-frame clones and is missing some. In the table there are 200,000 or so clones, approximately 84% of which are singletons. Sequencing was performed on PBMCs. All receptors derive from a girl less than two years old in good health and CMV-seronegative.

V gene TRBV10-1 combines with J gene TRBJ2-7; 9 bases map to TRBD2. This CDR3 contains 13 residues. The germline CDR1 and CDR2 sequences are WNHNN and SYGVQD (reference sequence). Losses at the gene ends were 3 bases for V and 6 bases for J; bases not matched to a gene: 3. The CDR3 is CASSEAGGGEQYF. The CDR3 nucleotides read TGCGCCAGCAGTGAAGCGGGGGGAGGCGAGCAGTACTTC.

The chain employs TRBV18 and TRBJ2-2; TRBD2 matches at 7 bases. The V and J ends lost 3 bases and 4 bases, in that order; junction bases with no gene match: 8. Looked up from germline, CDR1 is KGHSH and CDR2 is LQKENI. CDR3 length: 16 amino acids. Here the CDR3 reads CASSPLTPSGTGELFF. CDR3 coding DNA: TGTGCCAGCTCACCTTTGACGCCTAGCGGCACCGGGGAGCTGTTTTTT.

The rearrangement links TRBV9 to TRBJ2-4, with 9 bases fitting TRBD1. J was trimmed by 7 bases and V by 2 bases; bases with no gene match: 4. The CDR3 sequence is 14 residues long. The germline V gene has CDR1 SGDLS and CDR2 YYNGEE. CDR3 sequence: CASSVATGGNIQYF. In nucleotides, the CDR3 is TGTGCCAGCAGCGTCGCGACAGGGGGGAACATTCAGTACTTC.

This clone was observed once. The chain uses TRBV9 and TRBJ2-7, with a weak D call TRBD2 (5 bases). The germline gives CDR1 SGDLS, CDR2 YYNGEE. The CDR3 covers 14 residues. V was cut by 2 bases and J by 3 bases, with 12 bases left in between. The CDR3 protein is CASSVTGSLYEQYF. CDR3 bases: TGTGCCAGCAGCGTTACGGGGAGCCTCTACGAGCAGTACTTC.

The chain links TRBV19 to TRBJ2-1; D remains ambiguous. CDR1 and CDR2 (germline): LNHDA, SQIVND (reference sequence). The CDR3 has 12 residues. Trimming removed 6 bases at V and 9 bases at J, with 12 bases between. The CDR3 DNA reads as TGTGCCAGTAGCAGCGTTCTCCTTGAGCAGTTCTTC. Its translation is CASSSVLLEQFF.

This clone was seen a single time. The chain is built from TRBV10-3 and TRBJ1-3; D unclear. Germline assignment: CDR1 ENHRY and CDR2 SYGVKD. CDR3 length equals 17 residues. Deletions cut 2 bases from V and 0 bases from J, with 14 bases between. The DNA of the CDR3 is TGTGCCATCAGTGAGCACGGAGAGAACCCCTCTGGAAACACCATATATTTT. Amino acids: CAISEHGENPSGNTIYF.

This clone showed up just once. DNA for the CDR3: TGCAGTGCCATTATGTCCGGTGCGGCTTTCTTT. This encodes CSAIMSGAAFF. The chain is built from TRBV20-1 and TRBJ1-1, with D uncertain. Germline V gene lookup returns CDR1 DFQATT and CDR2 SNEGSKA (reference sequence). V lost 6 bases and J 11 bases, leaving 16 bases between the germline ends. CDR3 length: 11 amino acids.

The chain uses TRBV27 and TRBJ2-2; TRBD2 agrees at 7 bases. With 1 base clipped from V and 5 bases from J, the junction kept 13 bases outside the gene matches. Germline CDR1 reads MNHEY; CDR2 reads SMNVEV (reference sequence). The CDR3 length is 18 residues. The CDR3 region is CASSLLRKGGPGTGELFF. In DNA, the CDR3 is TGTGCCAGCAGTTTATTGAGGAAGGGAGGGCCTGGGACCGGGGAGCTGTTTTTT.

The J gene is TRBJ2-3, the V gene TRBV9; 7 nucleotides match TRBD2. The ends lost 8 bases at V and 2 bases at J; junction bases unmatched: 8. The CDR3 sequence is 14 residues long. The germline V gene encodes CDR1 SGDLS and CDR2 YYNGEE. CDR3 sequence: CASQAERDTDTQYF. Written as DNA, the CDR3 is TGTGCCAGTCAAGCCGAGCGGGACACAGATACGCAGTATTTT.

This clone has more than one count but fewer than ten. V gene TRBV4-1 combines with J gene TRBJ2-2; D ambiguous. CDR3 length equals 13 residues. CDR1 MGHRA and CDR2 YSYEKL come from the germline V gene. The germline V and J ends were trimmed by 6 bases and 1 base, with 6 bases remaining between them. CDR3 DNA: TGCGCCAGCAGGAGACAGAACACCGGGGAGCTGTTTTTT. The encoded protein is CASRRQNTGELFF.

The rearrangement uses TRBV4-3 and TRBJ2-2; 8 positions match TRBD2. The length of the CDR3 is 18 residues. CDR1 and CDR2 from the germline V gene are LGHNA and YSLEER. V gave up 0 bases and J gave up 2 bases; unmatched junction bases: 8. The CDR3 loop is CASSQDPLLAVNTGELFF. The CDR3 nucleotides read TGCGCCAGCAGCCAAGATCCCCTACTAGCGGTTAACACCGGGGAGCTGTTTTTT.

The sample holds one count of this clone. The gene calls are TRBV5-4 and TRBJ2-3, with TRBD2 as a possible D gene (6 bases). Germline CDR1 is SGHNT and CDR2 is YYREEE (reference sequence). This CDR3 region has 16 residues. V shed 4 bases and J shed 6 bases, with 21 bases lying between them. The CDR3 region is CASSPRIYGGSDTQYF. CDR3 DNA sequence: TGTGCCAGCAGCCCCAGGATCTACGGGGGATCGGATACGCAGTATTTT.

The V call is TRBV14, the J call TRBJ2-1, with D possibly TRBD2 on 6 matching bases. The V end lost 0 bases, the J end lost 0 bases, and 6 bases lay between the germline ends. The CDR3 contains 15 residues. Germline V lookup: CDR1 SGHDN, CDR2 FVKESK. DNA for the CDR3: TGTGCCAGCAGCCAAGAGGAGGGCTCCTACAATGAGCAGTTCTTC. Protein: CASSQEEGSYNEQFF.

The table lists this clone with a count of one. The chain carries TRBV5-1 and TRBJ2-7; the D gene is possibly TRBD2 (6 bases). V was clipped by 2 bases and J by 4 bases, with 7 bases between them. The CDR3 totals 12 residues. The germline gives CDR1 SGHRS, CDR2 YFSETQ. CDR3 protein: CASSLRGYEQYF. The CDR3 region has the DNA TGCGCCAGCAGCTTACGGGGGTACGAGCAGTACTTC.

The V gene is TRBV2, the J gene TRBJ2-1; TRBD2 matches at 13 bases. The ends lost 5 bases at V and 0 bases at J; junction bases unmatched: 10. Per germline, CDR1 SNHLY and CDR2 FYNNEI. The CDR3 covers 19 residues. CDR3 loop: CASSFRTSGGASSYNEQFF. The CDR3 DNA reads TGTGCCAGCAGTTTTCGGACTAGCGGGGGTGCTAGCTCCTACAATGAGCAGTTCTTC.

This chain connects TRBV18 to TRBJ1-5; TRBD1 agrees at 7 bases. The J segment lost 3 bases and the V segment lost 6 bases, leaving 17 bases of the junction unmatched. The CDR3 is made up of 18 amino acids. Germline V CDR1 and CDR2: KGHSH, LQKENI. This CDR3 reads CASSQGEQGLSHNQPQHF. The CDR3, as DNA: TGTGCCAGCTCCCAGGGGGAACAGGGTTTGAGTCACAATCAGCCCCAGCATTTT.

This clone appeared a single time. The chain links TRBV4-2 to TRBJ1-2; 7 bases are a match to TRBD1. The CDR3 contains 14 residues. J gave up 4 bases and V 3 bases, and 5 bases lay outside the gene matches. Germline V lookup: CDR1 LGHNA, CDR2 YNFKEQ. The CDR3 nucleotides read TGTGCCAGCAGCCAGGAACGGGACAGCTATGGCTACACCTTC. This codes for CASSQERDSYGYTF.

V is TRBV27 and J is TRBJ1-5; 8 bases align to TRBD1. This CDR3 region has 15 residues. Germline assignment: CDR1 MNHEY and CDR2 SMNVEV (reference sequence). With V trimmed by 4 bases and J by 6 bases, 8 bases remained unmatched. This CDR3 reads CASSWDGQGSQPQHF. The CDR3 DNA follows: TGTGCCAGCAGTTGGGATGGACAGGGTAGTCAGCCCCAGCATTTT.

The chain combines TRBV2 with TRBJ1-6; perhaps TRBD1 as D (6 bases). CDR3 size: 13 residues. Germline V CDR1 and CDR2: SNHLY, FYNNEI. The V gene lost 9 bases and the J gene lost 0 bases, with 6 bases spanning the gap. The CDR3 coding sequence is TGTGCCAGACAGGGCTCCTATAATTCACCCCTCCACTTT. It translates to CARQGSYNSPLHF. The variable domain in full, with the rest retrieved from reference TRBV2 and TRBJ1-6, is EPEVTQTPSHQVTQMGQEVILRCVPISNHLYFYWYRQILGQKVEFLVSFYNNEISEKSEIFDDQFSVERPDGSNFTLKIRSTKLEDSAMYFCARQGSYNSPLHFGNGTRLTVT.

The rearrangement links TRBV4-1 to TRBJ2-7, with TRBD2 matching 7 bases. CDR3 length equals 17 residues. Trimming at V came to 1 base and at J to 4 bases, leaving 13 bases not matched to a gene. Per germline, CDR1 MGHRA and CDR2 YSYEKL. The CDR3 nucleotides read TGCGCCAGCAGCCAAGTAGTGGGAGGGACCGATAAATACGAGCAGTACTTC. Encoded protein: CASSQVVGGTDKYEQYF.

The chain recombines TRBV6-1 with TRBJ1-1; the D is unclear. In germline, CDR1 is MNHNS, CDR2 SASEGT. The V and J ends lost 5 bases and 3 bases respectively, with 13 bases between them. CDR3 length equals 14 residues. The CDR3 loop reads CASSSHFQDTEAFF. The CDR3 DNA sequence: TGTGCCAGCAGTTCTCACTTTCAGGACACTGAAGCTTTCTTT.

The chain uses TRBV5-1 and TRBJ2-3; TRBD2 aligns across 7 bases. After removal of 3 bases from V and 4 bases from J, the junction contained 5 bases not matched to a gene. This CDR3 comprises 14 residues. The germline gives CDR1 SGHRS, CDR2 YFSETQ. The chain's CDR3 is CASSWGGIADTQYF. The CDR3 DNA reads as TGCGCCAGCAGCTGGGGGGGGATTGCAGATACGCAGTATTTT.

CDR3 DNA sequence: TGTGCCAGCAGCTTGCCGGGGGAGGCCTACGAGCAGTACTTC. Protein: CASSLPGEAYEQYF. This chain joins TRBV5-4 and TRBJ2-7, with D possibly matching TRBD2 (6 bases). The germline V gene encodes CDR1 SGHNT and CDR2 YYREEE (reference sequence). The CDR3 sequence is 14 residues long. Trimming pared 1 base from V and 2 bases from J, leaving 10 bases between.

The V and J genes are TRBV29-1 and TRBJ2-7, with D maybe TRBD2 (5 bases). This CDR3 is 16 amino acids long. Trimming pared 4 bases from V and 4 bases from J, leaving 23 bases between. Germline lookup yields CDR1 SQVTM and CDR2 ANQGSEA. The CDR3 DNA follows: TGCAGCGTTGCCTCAAGGACGCGGACTTTGCGATACGAGCAGTACTTC. Translated: CSVASRTRTLRYEQYF.

The V gene is TRBV9, the J gene TRBJ1-1; D is unresolved. V lost 0 bases and J lost 4, with 7 bases in between. Germline assignment: CDR1 SGDLS and CDR2 YYNGEE. The CDR3 length is 13 residues. The CDR3 loop is CASSVEGGTEAFF. In DNA form, the CDR3 reads TGTGCCAGCAGCGTAGAGGGAGGCACTGAAGCTTTCTTT.

This chain's CDR3 is CASSLGLTSGGAGELFF. In DNA form, the CDR3 reads TGTGCCAGCAGCTTGGGCCTCACTAGCGGGGGGGCCGGGGAGCTGTTTTTT. The genes are TRBV5-4 and TRBJ2-2, with TRBD2 identical over 13 bases. The ends lost 0 bases at V and 6 bases at J; junction bases unmatched: 5. Germline-derived CDR1 and CDR2 are SGHNT and YYREEE (reference sequence). The CDR3 is 17 residues long.

The chain is built from TRBV27 and TRBJ2-2; the match to TRBD2 covers 10 bases. The CDR3 spans 16 residues. CDR1 is MNHEY and CDR2 is SMNVEV in the germline V gene (reference sequence). J gave up 3 bases and V 3 bases, and 4 bases lay outside the gene matches. The CDR3, as DNA: TGTGCCAGCAGTTTTGTAGCGGGAGGTGACACCGGGGAGCTGTTTTTT. It yields the protein CASSFVAGGDTGELFF.

The V and J genes are TRBV6-1 and TRBJ2-5; no clear D gene. The germline gives CDR1 MNHNS, CDR2 SASEGT. The CDR3 loop spans 12 amino acids. The ends were cut back, 8 bases at V and 1 base at J, with 8 bases in the middle. Here the CDR3 DNA reads TGTGCCAGCTCTTATAGCCAAGAGACCCAGTACTTC. This gives the protein CASSYSQETQYF.